This entry concerns a single TCR beta chain. The antigen is unknown. This sample is drawn from a study of cytomegalovirus exposure and HLA in healthy donors. For the study at large: Counted in an early data release were 65 million to 100 million unique TCRs from HLA-typed donors. General observations from the study: A reported reduction in N-insertions relative to the 666-donor mean was seen in an Asian-associated ancestry cluster in a later analysis. Later on, a genetic analysis was performed. It linked a missense variant in DCLRE1C with V- and J-gene trimming of TCR beta. TCR sequences were mostly rare, though some public TCRs occurred in many donors.

The PCR ran on 60 Vbeta and 13 Jbeta primers. The assay was immunoSEQ multiplex PCR, and TCRdb's table has in-frame clones only and misses some. This table holds 150,000 to 170,000 clones, roughly 77% found once. The CDR3 extends over 16 amino acids. Trimming shortened V by 4 bases and J by 2 bases, and 18 bases separated the two germline ends. Germline V gene lookup returns CDR1 SGHNT and CDR2 YYREEE (reference sequence). The TCR comes from a man between 25 and 39 years old in good health and CMV-seropositive. The J gene is TRBJ1-1, the V gene TRBV5-4; a possible D gene is TRBD1 (5 bases). Sequencing input: PBMCs. The CDR3 sequence is CASSPPTARGNTEAFF. DNA for the CDR3: TGTGCCAGCAGCCCTCCCACTGCTAGGGGTAACACTGAAGCTTTCTTT.